Presented here are 17 T cell receptor beta chains from one specimen sequenced in a study of regulatory T cells in long-lasting Graves disease. CDR3 regions were amplified by Arm-PCR using iRepertoire HTBI primers to build TCR beta libraries. One entry per CDR3 protein results from TCRdb running MiXCR on the multiplex PCR reads. The sample lists about 430,000 distinct CDR3 sequences; 20% to 25% were seen once. As for time point: persistent/refractory GD, antithyroid drugs over 5 years with positive TRAb. Preparation of the TCR library used RNA extracted from PBMCs. The sequencing here drew on peripheral blood mononuclear cells (PBMCs), taken when the disease was refractory, from a patient treated with antithyroid drugs. The receptors stem from a female donor with Graves disease.

This clonotype was observed many times. The chain uses TRBV20-1 and TRBJ1-1; 9 positions agree with TRBD1. The V and J ends lost 6 bases and 11 bases, in that order; junction bases with no gene match: 10. CDR1 and CDR2 (germline): DFQATT, SNEGSKA (reference sequence). CDR3 length: 12 amino acids. In DNA, the CDR3 is TGCAGTGCAAACACAGGGGGCGCGACGGCTTTCTTT. Translation gives CSANTGGATAFF.

The sample holds a few counts of this clonotype. V and J are TRBV7-9 and TRBJ1-6; the match to TRBD1 covers 9 bases. J was trimmed by 8 bases and V by 4 bases; bases with no gene match: 6. The CDR3 sequence is 15 residues long. From germline, CDR1 is SEHNR and CDR2 FQNEAQ (reference sequence). CDR3 residues: CASSSRTGEDSPLHF. DNA for the CDR3: TGTGCCAGCAGCTCTAGGACAGGGGAAGATTCACCCCTCCACTTT.

This clonotype was seen many times. This rearrangement joins TRBV7-8 to TRBJ1-1, with 7 bases identical to TRBD1. J lost 6 bases, V lost 6 bases, and 7 bases had no gene match. The CDR3 has 13 residues. CDR1 SGHVS and CDR2 FQNEAQ come from the germline V gene. Written as DNA, the CDR3 is TGTGCCAGCAGTTTAAAGGGGGCGTCTGAAGCTTTCTTT. Encoded protein: CASSLKGASEAFF.

This sequence joins TRBV24-1 and TRBJ2-3; 8 bases map to TRBD2. Germline assignment: CDR1 KGHDR and CDR2 SFDVKD. Losses at the gene ends were 1 base for V and 3 bases for J; bases not matched to a gene: 5. The CDR3 has 16 residues. Here the CDR3 reads CATSDFPSGSTDTQYF. The CDR3 nucleotides read TGTGCCACCAGTGATTTTCCCAGCGGGAGTACAGATACGCAGTATTTT.

This clonotype was recorded at least ten times. The chain is built from TRBV27 and TRBJ2-7; 7 bases agree with TRBD2. The CDR3 runs 15 residues. Germline assignment: CDR1 MNHEY and CDR2 SMNVEV (reference sequence). Trimming cost V 2 bases and J 4 bases; bases outside gene matches: 8. CDR3 sequence (DNA): TGTGCCAGCAGTTTAAGCGGGGAGGAAAGGTACGAGCAGTACTTC. Its translation: CASSLSGEERYEQYF.

The genes are TRBV4-1 and TRBJ1-4; 8 nucleotides agree with TRBD1. The trim removed 1 base at V and 7 bases at J, leaving 5 bases unmatched. The CDR3 runs 15 residues. Looked up from germline, CDR1 is MGHRA and CDR2 is YSYEKL. CDR3 protein: CASSQVVGQGEKLFF. CDR3 sequence (DNA): TGCGCCAGCAGCCAAGTCGTAGGACAGGGTGAAAAACTGTTTTTT.

The CDR3 DNA sequence: TGTGCCAGTAGTATGGCATGGACACCCCGGGCGACAGACTATGGCTACACCTTC. This translates into CASSMAWTPRATDYGYTF. The rearrangement uses TRBV19 and TRBJ1-2, with D perhaps TRBD1 (5 bases). V shed 3 bases and J shed 3 bases, with 23 bases lying between them. The CDR3 is 18 amino acids. Looked up from germline, CDR1 is LNHDA and CDR2 is SQIVND (reference sequence).

This clonotype has ten or more counts. For the CDR3, the DNA is TGCGCCAGCAGCTTGTCGGAGTTCACTGAAGCTTTCTTT. Its translation: CASSLSEFTEAFF. This rearrangement joins TRBV5-1 to TRBJ1-1; no clear D gene. The CDR3 has 13 amino acids. In germline, CDR1 is SGHRS, CDR2 YFSETQ. V lost 1 base, J lost 4 bases, and 8 bases lay in between.

This clonotype was seen ten or more times. The V call is TRBV5-1, the J call TRBJ2-7; 10 bases fit TRBD2. The germline CDR1 and CDR2 sequences are SGHRS and YFSETQ. This CDR3 is 15 amino acids long. Trimming cost V 0 bases and J 6 bases; bases outside gene matches: 6. Here the CDR3 DNA reads TGCGCCAGCAGCTTGGCGGCTAGCGGGAGTGGCGAGCAGTACTTC. It yields the protein CASSLAASGSGEQYF.

This clonotype occurred a few times. The chain has TRBV7-3 and TRBJ2-5, with TRBD2 as a possible D gene (6 bases). V was trimmed by 3 bases and J by 7 bases, leaving 15 bases between them. Germline CDR1 reads SGHTA; CDR2 reads FQGTGA. CDR3 length equals 14 residues. The CDR3 nucleotides are TGTGCCAGCAGCTTGGAGAGGGTGGGGGGGACCCAGTACTTC. Its protein product is CASSLERVGGTQYF. Together with reference TRBV7-3 and TRBJ2-5, the CDR3 gives the full variable domain: GAGVSQTPSNKVTEKGKYVELRCDPISGHTALYWYRQSLGQGPEFLIYFQGTGAADDSGLPNDRFFAVRPEGSVSTLKIQRTERGDSAVYLCASSLERVGGTQYFGPGTRLLVL.

The gene calls are TRBV4-1 and TRBJ1-2; TRBD1 matches at 8 bases. Germline CDR1 is MGHRA and CDR2 is YSYEKL. This CDR3 comprises 16 residues. J was trimmed by 8 bases and V by 7 bases; bases with no gene match: 18. CDR3 amino acids: CASTIHSGQGGYGYTF. The CDR3, as DNA: TGCGCCAGCACTATTCACAGCGGACAGGGTGGATACGGCTACACCTTC.

In regard to this clonotype: A junction boundary mismatches the germline segment, possibly from a read error. The chain combines TRBV10-3 with TRBJ2-5; tentatively, D is TRBD1 (5 bases). Germline V CDR1 and CDR2: ENHRY, SYGVKD. The CDR3 spans 14 residues. The CDR3 sequence: CAIKTAGVVEAQYF. The CDR3 DNA follows: TGTGCCATAAAGACAGCCGGAGTTGTAGAGGCCCAGTACTTC.

This clonotype was detected ten times or more. The chain is built from TRBV6-1 and TRBJ2-5; 7 positions match TRBD2. The V gene's germline CDR1 is MNHNS and CDR2 SASEGT. The CDR3 has 14 residues. Germline trimming cut 4 bases from V and 4 bases from J; bases unmatched to any gene: 6. The CDR3 sequence: CASSVQGGRETQYF. The CDR3, as DNA: TGTGCCAGCAGTGTTCAGGGAGGGCGAGAGACCCAGTACTTC.

The chain uses TRBV13 and TRBJ2-7; 10 nucleotides agree with TRBD1. J was trimmed by 3 bases and V by 5 bases; bases with no gene match: 7. Germline CDR1 and CDR2: PRHDT and FYEKMQ (reference sequence). This CDR3 comprises 15 residues. Here the CDR3 reads CASSPGTGVYYEQYF. The CDR3 DNA sequence: TGTGCCAGCAGCCCCGGGACAGGGGTTTACTACGAGCAGTACTTC. The full variable domain, with the rest looked up from reference TRBV13 and TRBJ2-7, is AAGVIQSPRHLIKEKRETATLKCYPIPRHDTVYWYQQGPGQDPQFLISFYEKMQSDKGSIPDRFSAQQFSDYHSELNMSSLELGDSALYFCASSPGTGVYYEQYFGPGTRLTVT.

The chain links TRBV20-1 to TRBJ1-3, with D unclear. V dropped 0 bases and J dropped 3 bases, with 9 bases sitting between them. This CDR3 contains 14 residues. CDR1 DFQATT and CDR2 SNEGSKA come from the germline V gene (reference sequence). CDR3 sequence: CSARDPRSGNTIYF. CDR3 in DNA: TGCAGTGCTAGAGATCCCCGGAGTGGAAACACCATATATTTT.

The chain joins TRBV7-9 to TRBJ2-5, with D possibly being TRBD1 or TRBD2 (5 bases each). Trimming pared 6 bases from V and 5 bases from J, leaving 13 bases between. This CDR3 comprises 13 residues. Germline values: CDR1 SEHNR, CDR2 FQNEAQ (reference sequence). The CDR3 DNA is TGTGCCAGCAGGCCAGGGACCTCGGAGACCCAGTACTTC. This sequence encodes CASRPGTSETQYF.

This chain joins TRBV11-2 and TRBJ2-7, with TRBD1 identical over 9 bases. The CDR3 contains 15 residues. After removal of 4 bases from V and 6 bases from J, the junction contained 10 bases not matched to a gene. Per the germline V gene, CDR1 is SGHAT and CDR2 is FQNNGV. For the CDR3, the DNA is TGTGCCAGCAGCTCACTGGGACAGGGCCTGCTCGAGCAGTACTTC. Amino acid sequence: CASSSLGQGLLEQYF.